The rows below give T cell receptor beta chains drawn from one sample of a study of cytomegalovirus exposure and HLA in healthy donors. TCRdb's copy holds only in-frame clones and misses some; the assay was immunoSEQ multiplex PCR. The sample lists around 100,000 clones, about 80% occurring once. The sample was PBMCs. The source is a man younger than 40 in good health and CMV-seronegative. The CDR3 runs from the conserved cysteine through the conserved F or W. The order of the fields is V gene, D gene, J gene, clone size, CDR3 DNA, CDR3 protein. The D gene is left open where the match is weak. Not every row has a clone size; where given, it reads once, few, many or a size class.

>TRBV10-3|TRBD1|TRBJ1-1|few
TGTGCCATCAGTGGGAATTATGAGGGGGCGAGGACTGAAGCTTTCTTT
CAISGNYEGARTEAFF
>TRBV7-2|TRBD1|TRBJ1-1|.
TGTGCCAGCAGCTTGAATATACAGGGGAGCACTGAAGCTTTCTTT
CASSLNIQGSTEAFF
>TRBV7-7|TRBD2|TRBJ2-5|.
TGTGCCAGCAGCCTAAGGACTAGCGGGAGGGCCGGGGAGACCCAGTACTTC
CASSLRTSGRAGETQYF
>TRBV5-6|.|TRBJ2-7|.
TGTGCCAGCAGCTTGGCGAGTAGTGGGAGTAGGTCCTACGAGCAGTACTTC
CASSLASSGSRSYEQYF
>TRBV6-1|TRBD2|TRBJ2-3|.
TGTGCCAGCAGTGAGCGGACTAGCGGACCTTCTAGCACAGATACGCAGTATTTT
CASSERTSGPSSTDTQYF
>TRBV9|.|TRBJ2-1|.
TGTGCCAGCAGCGTAGAACTAGCTGACTCCTACAATGAGCAGTTCTTC
CASSVELADSYNEQFF
>TRBV28|.|TRBJ1-2|.
TGTGCCAGCAGTTTAAGCGGTCTCGCGCGCTACACCTTC
CASSLSGLARYTF
>TRBV2|.|TRBJ2-3|.
TGTGCCAGCAGGAGCGGACTGGCGACTAGCACAGATACGCAGTATTTT
CASRSGLATSTDTQYF
>TRBV1|.|TRBJ2-2|.
TGCACCAGCAGCCTGAACTCTGGACAGGGGGCGAACACCGGGGAGCTGTTTTTT
CTSSLNSGQGANTGELFF
>TRBV6-5|.|TRBJ1-5|.
TGTGCCAGCAGTTCCCAGGGGACCGGCAATCAGCCCCAGCATTTT
CASSSQGTGNQPQHF
>TRBV10-3|.|TRBJ2-7|.
TGTGCCACCGCCACCGACAGCCACGAGCAGTACTTC
CATATDSHEQYF
>TRBV30|TRBD1|TRBJ1-1|.
TGTGCCGCATACCTGACAGGGCGGTACACTGAAGCTTTCTTT
CAAYLTGRYTEAFF
>TRBV27|TRBD1|TRBJ1-5|.
TGTGCCAGCAGTTTATCCTCGGGACAGGGTAGAGGAGACAATCAGCCCCAGCATTTT
CASSLSSGQGRGDNQPQHF
>TRBV14|.|TRBJ2-7|.
TGTGCCAGCAGCCAAGGGTACGAGCAGTACTTC
CASSQGYEQYF
>TRBV4-3|.|TRBJ1-3|.
TGCGCCAGCAGCCAAGAGAGTGGAAACACCATATATTTT
CASSQESGNTIYF
>TRBV28|TRBD2|TRBJ2-6|.
TGTGCCAGCGCCACCCCGGGGGGGGTGAGCGGGGCCAACGTCCTGACTTTC
CASATPGGVSGANVLTF
>TRBV30|.|TRBJ1-6|.
TGTGCCTGGAATTGGGGGCATTCTAGGGGTTATTCACCCCTCCACTTT
CAWNWGHSRGYSPLHF
>TRBV11-2|.|TRBJ2-5|.
TGTGCCAGCAGCTTTAAACACGGGGCAGGGGCCCAGTACTTC
CASSFKHGAGAQYF
>TRBV6-1|.|TRBJ1-3|.
TGTGCCAGCAGTGACCGGGGACTGAGCTCTGGAAACACCATATATTTT
CASSDRGLSSGNTIYF
>TRBV28|.|TRBJ1-4|.
TGTGCCAGCAATGAGTTTCAAGAAAAACTGTTTTTT
CASNEFQEKLFF
>TRBV5-1|TRBD1|TRBJ1-1|.
TGCGCCAGCAGCTCCATAAAGGACAGGGAAGCTTTCTTT
CASSSIKDREAFF
>TRBV4-1|.|TRBJ1-5|.
TGCGCCAGCAGCCAAGAGGGCGGCAATCAGCCCCAGCATTTT
CASSQEGGNQPQHF
>TRBV7-6|TRBD1|TRBJ2-7|.
TGTGCCAGCAGCTTAGGGTCCGGGACAGAGGCCTACGAGCAGTACTTC
CASSLGSGTEAYEQYF
>TRBV7-2|TRBD2|TRBJ2-5|.
TGTGCCAGCAGCTTAGGAAGCGGGAGTGGGGAGACCCAGTACTTC
CASSLGSGSGETQYF
>TRBV30|TRBD1|TRBJ1-6|.
TGTGCCTGGAACCAGTTGGACAGGGATAATTCACCCCTCCACTTT
CAWNQLDRDNSPLHF
>TRBV5-1|TRBD2|TRBJ2-3|.
TGCGCCAGCAGCCGGGGAAGCGGGAGTTGGACAGATACGCAGTATTTT
CASSRGSGSWTDTQYF
>TRBV5-1|TRBD2|TRBJ2-1|.
TGCGCCAGCCAGTCCCCTAGCGGGAGTGTTTGGGCCCTCAATGAGCAGTTCTTC
CASQSPSGSVWALNEQFF